One sample yielded the 24 T cell receptor beta chains listed below, sequenced in a study of cytomegalovirus exposure and HLA in healthy donors. The PCR employed 60 Vbeta primers together with 13 Jbeta primers. TCRdb's table, derived via immunoSEQ multiplex PCR, lists solely in-frame clones and lacks some. The sample contains 100,000 to 150,000 clones, 70% to 80% of which appear only once. The material sequenced was PBMCs. The receptors stem from a man aged 35-49 years in good health and CMV-seropositive.

The chain couples TRBV5-1 to TRBJ2-7; 7 bases agree with TRBD2. Germline values: CDR1 SGHRS, CDR2 YFSETQ. The J segment lost 6 bases and the V segment lost 1 base, leaving 10 bases of the junction unmatched. CDR3 length: 15 residues. The CDR3 DNA sequence: TGCGCCAGCAGCTTGTACGCGGCGGGGGTGGGCGAGCAGTACTTC. This encodes CASSLYAAGVGEQYF.

In its sample, this clone was seen a few times. The genes are TRBV7-2 and TRBJ1-5; perhaps TRBD1 as D (5 bases). The germline V gene has CDR1 SGHTA and CDR2 FQGNSA. Trimming shortened V by 1 base and J by 4 bases, and 11 bases separated the two germline ends. This CDR3 is 15 amino acids long. The CDR3 sequence: CASSLVPGLNQPQHF. In DNA form, the CDR3 reads TGTGCCAGCAGCTTAGTTCCAGGGCTAAATCAGCCCCAGCATTTT.

The chain is built from TRBV2 and TRBJ2-3, with 7 bases aligning to TRBD2. The V gene end was trimmed by 7 bases and the J gene end by 3 bases; junction bases not matched to a gene: 7. Germline V gene lookup returns CDR1 SNHLY and CDR2 FYNNEI. The CDR3 loop spans 14 amino acids. Here the CDR3 reads CASTVQGGTDTQYF. For the CDR3, the DNA is TGTGCCAGCACGGTCCAGGGAGGGACAGATACGCAGTATTTT.

The rearrangement joins TRBV9 to TRBJ2-7, with 12 bases matching TRBD1. The CDR3 runs to 15 residues. Unmatched junction bases numbered 6, after V lost 4 bases and J lost 4 bases. The germline V gene encodes CDR1 SGDLS and CDR2 YYNGEE. CDR3 in amino acids: CASSQTGQGAYEQYF. DNA for the CDR3: TGTGCCAGCAGCCAAACGGGACAGGGGGCGTACGAGCAGTACTTC.

CDR3 amino acids: CASSGANTEAFF. The CDR3 DNA reads TGTGCCAGCAGTGGGGCGAACACTGAAGCTTTCTTT. The rearrangement links TRBV6-1 to TRBJ1-1; no firm D call. Between the trimmed V and J ends, which lost 4 bases and 1 base, there was a span of 4 bases. Germline V gene lookup returns CDR1 MNHNS and CDR2 SASEGT. This CDR3 spans 12 amino acids.

The rearrangement uses TRBV5-1 and TRBJ2-1; no clear D. The CDR3 runs 16 residues. The V end lost 1 base, the J end lost 2 bases, and 13 bases lay between the germline ends. Germline CDR1 and CDR2: SGHRS and YFSETQ. This chain's CDR3 is CASSLSRVFAYNEQFF. For the CDR3, the DNA is TGCGCCAGCAGCTTGAGTCGCGTTTTTGCCTACAATGAGCAGTTCTTC. Filled out from reference TRBV5-1 and TRBJ2-1, the complete variable domain reads KAGVTQTPRYLIKTRGQQVTLSCSPISGHRSVSWYQQTPGQGLQFLFEYFSETQRNKGNFPGRFSGRQFSNSRSEMNVSTLELGDSALYLCASSLSRVFAYNEQFFGPGTRLTVL.

The CDR3 spells CASSIQGTEQFF. The CDR3 DNA reads TGTGCCAGCAGCATACAGGGGACTGAGCAGTTCTTC. The chain couples TRBV7-9 to TRBJ2-1; 7 bases line up with TRBD1. Trimming at V came to 5 bases and at J to 9 bases, leaving 4 bases not matched to a gene. The CDR3 extends over 12 amino acids. Germline assignment: CDR1 SEHNR and CDR2 FQNEAQ (reference sequence). The variable domain in full, with the rest retrieved from reference TRBV7-9 and TRBJ2-1, is DTGVSQNPRHKITKRGQNVTFRCDPISEHNRLYWYRQTLGQGPEFLTYFQNEAQLEKSRLLSDRFSAERPKGSFSTLEIQRTEQGDSAMYLCASSIQGTEQFFGPGTRLTVL.

The rearrangement uses TRBV21-1 and TRBJ1-4. TRBV21-1 is a listed pseudogene. The CDR3 is 15 amino acids. This chain's CDR3 is CASSNGSIRNEKLFF. The CDR3 DNA reads TGTGCCAGCAGCAATGGTAGTATTCGTAATGAAAAACTGTTTTTT.

The chain is built from TRBV11-2 and TRBJ2-1; 9 positions agree with TRBD2. This CDR3 has 17 amino acids. Germline trimming cut 1 base from V and 7 bases from J; bases unmatched to any gene: 11. CDR1 is SGHAT and CDR2 is FQNNGV in the germline V gene. The CDR3 nucleotides read TGTGCCAGCAGCTTAGGAGGGGGAGCGGGAGGTTGGAATGAGCAGTTCTTC. Translation: CASSLGGGAGGWNEQFF.

The table lists this clone with a few counts. The V and J genes are TRBV9 and TRBJ2-5, with a possible D match to TRBD2 (6 bases). This CDR3 spans 15 amino acids. V was clipped by 0 bases and J by 1 base, with 10 bases between them. Germline CDR1 and CDR2: SGDLS and YYNGEE. The CDR3 nucleotides read TGTGCCAGCAGCGTAGGTACGGGGGTCCAAGAGACCCAGTACTTC. Translating it yields CASSVGTGVQETQYF.

The chain is built from TRBV11-2 and TRBJ2-5; tentative D call: TRBD1 (5 bases). In germline, CDR1 is SGHAT, CDR2 FQNNGV. V was shortened by 2 bases and J by 2 bases, with 9 bases between the two germline ends. The CDR3 is 14 residues long. The DNA for the CDR3 is TGTGCCAGCAGCTTACAGGGATTTCAAGAGACCCAGTACTTC. Protein sequence: CASSLQGFQETQYF.

The genes are TRBV5-1 and TRBJ2-7, with 13 bases matching TRBD2. Per the germline V gene, CDR1 is SGHRS and CDR2 is YFSETQ. The V segment lost 4 bases and the J segment 0 bases; nucleotides outside the gene matches: 10. The CDR3 extends over 18 amino acids. The CDR3 bases are TGCGCCAGCAGCGTGGCACTAGCGGGGGGGAATCACTCCTACGAGCAGTACTTC. Protein sequence: CASSVALAGGNHSYEQYF.

The V gene is TRBV10-3, the J gene TRBJ1-2; D is unresolved. In germline, CDR1 is ENHRY, CDR2 SYGVKD. Trimming removed 3 bases at V and 2 bases at J, with 13 bases between. CDR3 length: 15 residues. The CDR3: CAISDRPSRNYGYTF. CDR3 DNA: TGTGCCATCAGTGACCGACCGTCGCGGAACTATGGCTACACCTTC.

V is TRBV5-1 and J is TRBJ2-1; 8 nucleotides agree with TRBD2. V gave up 0 bases and J gave up 3 bases; unmatched junction bases: 11. There are 18 residues in the CDR3. CDR1 SGHRS and CDR2 YFSETQ come from the germline V gene. This chain's CDR3 is CASSLGPGAGGRYNEQFF. The CDR3 DNA is TGCGCCAGCAGCTTGGGGCCGGGCGCGGGGGGCCGCTACAATGAGCAGTTCTTC.

This sequence joins TRBV18 and TRBJ1-2; possible D gene TRBD1, 6 bases. CDR3 length: 16 amino acids. V was clipped by 3 bases and J by 0 bases, with 14 bases between them. Germline V gene data show CDR1 as KGHSH and CDR2 as LQKENI. The CDR3 DNA follows: TGTGCCAGCTCACCGGAGACAGGCCTAGCTAACTATGGCTACACCTTC. Translation gives CASSPETGLANYGYTF.

Only a few counts were recorded for this clone. CDR3 amino acids: CATETDSSYEQYF. The CDR3, as DNA: TGTGCCACTGAGACTGACAGCTCCTACGAGCAGTACTTC. V and J are TRBV25-1 and TRBJ2-7, with a weak D call TRBD1 (5 bases). V was trimmed by 10 bases and J by 0 bases, leaving 13 bases between them. The V gene's germline CDR1 is MGHDK and CDR2 SYGVNS. The CDR3 length is 13 residues.

The V gene is TRBV28, the J gene TRBJ1-2; 8 bases match TRBD1. The CDR3 extends over 14 amino acids. The germline V gene has CDR1 MDHEN and CDR2 SYDVKM. V lost 6 bases, J lost 1 base, and 4 bases stayed unmatched. Here the CDR3 DNA reads TGTGCCAGCAGCCGACAGGGGATTAACTATGGCTACACCTTC. Protein product: CASSRQGINYGYTF.

CDR3 amino acids: CASSNLQGAYGYTF. The CDR3 DNA reads TGTGCCAGCAGCAACCTACAGGGGGCCTATGGCTACACCTTC. This rearrangement joins TRBV7-2 to TRBJ1-2, with 9 nucleotides matching TRBD1. Germline lookup yields CDR1 SGHTA and CDR2 FQGNSA. With 5 bases clipped from V and 4 bases from J, the junction kept 5 bases outside the gene matches. The CDR3 extends over 14 amino acids.

This sequence joins TRBV28 and TRBJ2-7; TRBD1 aligns across 7 bases. J was trimmed by 3 bases and V by 7 bases; bases with no gene match: 3. Germline CDR1 and CDR2: MDHEN and SYDVKM. There are 12 residues in the CDR3. CDR3: CASMGTVYEQYF. CDR3 nucleotides: TGTGCCAGCATGGGGACAGTCTACGAGCAGTACTTC.

The chain is built from TRBV5-4 and TRBJ2-6, with 7 bases that match TRBD1. The CDR3 sequence is 15 residues long. J was trimmed by 2 bases and V by 6 bases; bases with no gene match: 5. CDR1 and CDR2 (germline): SGHNT, YYREEE (reference sequence). The CDR3 protein is CASTWDSPGANVLTF. The CDR3 DNA reads as TGTGCCAGCACCTGGGACAGTCCTGGGGCCAACGTCCTGACTTTC.

This chain connects TRBV5-1 to TRBJ2-7; D remains ambiguous. Germline CDR1 reads SGHRS; CDR2 reads YFSETQ. The length of the CDR3 is 12 residues. Trimming shortened V by 4 bases and J by 1 base, and 6 bases separated the two germline ends. CDR3 protein: CASSIVSYEQYF. CDR3 in DNA: TGCGCCAGCAGCATAGTTTCCTACGAGCAGTACTTC.

This clone was picked up a small number of times. CDR3 residues: CASSQEGGTSGLYNEQFF. CDR3 nucleotide sequence: TGCGCCAGCAGCCAAGAGGGGGGGACTAGCGGACTTTACAATGAGCAGTTCTTC. The chain employs TRBV4-1 and TRBJ2-1; 11 bases fit TRBD2. The V gene end was trimmed by 0 bases and the J gene end by 4 bases; junction bases not matched to a gene: 8. CDR3 length: 18 amino acids. Germline CDR1 MGHRA, CDR2 YSYEKL.

This clone was observed a single time. The rearrangement links TRBV28 to TRBJ1-2; D is unresolved. The CDR3 sequence is 14 residues long. Germline values: CDR1 MDHEN, CDR2 SYDVKM. Trimming removed 3 bases at V and 0 bases at J, with 8 bases between. This CDR3 reads CASSFPRPNYGYTF. The CDR3 DNA reads TGTGCCAGCAGTTTTCCCAGGCCTAACTATGGCTACACCTTC.

A word on this clone: Its ends do not fully match the called genes, so a read error is possible. The rearrangement joins TRBV4-2 to TRBJ1-2; a possible D gene is TRBD1 (5 bases). The CDR3 has 15 amino acids. CDR1 and CDR2 (germline): LGHNA, YNFKEQ. The CDR3 DNA reads as TGTGCCAGCAGCCAAGCAAGCAGGGCCAACTATGGTTACACCTTC. Translating it yields CASSQASRANYGYTF.